The 10 T cell receptor beta chains reported below all come from one sample, sequenced in a study of long-term antiretroviral therapy in people with HIV. Samples were assayed with immunoSEQ v3.0 at survey level. Assay: immunoSEQ multiplex PCR; the TCRdb copy retains only in-frame clones and omits some. The sample consists of tens of thousands of clones, approximately 80% of them appearing once. The specimen was unsorted PBMCs, collected 3 years after starting antiretroviral therapy. All receptors come from a man over 45 with HIV.

This clone was counted once. The V and J genes are TRBV14 and TRBJ2-1, with TRBD1 as a possible D gene (5 bases). This CDR3 is built from 14 residues. The V gene lost 4 bases and the J gene lost 2 bases, with 9 bases spanning the gap. Germline CDR1 reads SGHDN; CDR2 reads FVKESK. CDR3 in DNA: TGTGCCAGCAGCCGATCGACAGCCTACAATGAGCAGTTCTTC. This sequence encodes CASSRSTAYNEQFF.

This chain connects TRBV15 to TRBJ1-5; D uncertain. Germline V lookup: CDR1 LNHNV, CDR2 YYDKDF (reference sequence). The CDR3 is 15 residues long. V was shortened by 0 bases and J by 4 bases, with 10 bases between the two germline ends. Here the CDR3 reads CATSRDLGINQPQHF. The CDR3 bases are TGTGCCACCAGCAGAGATCTTGGAATTAATCAGCCCCAGCATTTT. The full variable domain, with the rest looked up from reference TRBV15 and TRBJ1-5, is DAMVIQNPRYQVTQFGKPVTLSCSQTLNHNVMYWYQQKSSQAPKLLFHYYDKDFNNEADTPDNFQSRRPNTSFCFLDIRSPGLGDTAMYLCATSRDLGINQPQHFGDGTRLSIL.

The chain links TRBV19 to TRBJ1-5, with D possibly TRBD1 on 5 matching bases. Looked up from germline, CDR1 is LNHDA and CDR2 is SQIVND (reference sequence). Deletions cut 6 bases from V and 0 bases from J, with 9 bases between. The CDR3 has 14 residues. The CDR3 DNA reads as TGTGCCAGTAGACTGGGGGGTAGCAATCAGCCCCAGCATTTT. Protein sequence: CASRLGGSNQPQHF.

The rearrangement links TRBV27 to TRBJ1-1; D may be TRBD1 (6 bases). This CDR3 contains 14 residues. Trimming removed 4 bases at V and 6 bases at J, with 15 bases between. The V gene's germline CDR1 is MNHEY and CDR2 SMNVEV (reference sequence). The CDR3 sequence: CASSWAPDRSEAFF. CDR3 nucleotides: TGTGCCAGCAGTTGGGCCCCAGACAGGTCTGAAGCTTTCTTT.

This rearrangement joins TRBV6-6 to TRBJ2-1; tentatively, D is TRBD1 (5 bases). The CDR3 length is 13 residues. Deletions cut 7 bases from V and 5 bases from J, with 12 bases between. The germline CDR1 and CDR2 sequences are MNHNY and SVGAGI (reference sequence). CDR3 amino acids: CASILDSNNEQFF. The CDR3 DNA reads as TGTGCCAGCATCCTTGACAGTAACAATGAGCAGTTCTTC.

The rearrangement joins TRBV9 to TRBJ1-2, with 11 bases that match TRBD1. The V and J ends lost 5 bases and 8 bases, in that order; junction bases with no gene match: 17. This CDR3 spans 17 amino acids. Germline V CDR1 and CDR2: SGDLS, YYNGEE. The CDR3: CASSEVGQGALYEGYTF. DNA of the CDR3: TGTGCCAGCAGTGAAGTCGGACAGGGGGCCTTGTACGAAGGCTACACCTTC.

The V gene is TRBV6-5, the J gene TRBJ1-2, with 7 bases that match TRBD1. V trimming: 6 bases; J trimming: 6 bases; junction bases outside the gene matches: 13. Germline V gives CDR1 MNHEY, CDR2 SVGAGI. The CDR3 sequence is 15 residues long. The CDR3: CASRRTGLFVDGYTF. The CDR3 DNA reads TGTGCCAGCAGACGGACAGGTCTATTCGTCGATGGCTACACCTTC.

The J gene is TRBJ2-7, the V gene TRBV27; perhaps TRBD1 as D (5 bases). Germline loops: CDR1 MNHEY, CDR2 SMNVEV (reference sequence). The CDR3 contains 14 residues. V was trimmed by 3 bases and J by 4 bases, leaving 13 bases between them. The chain's CDR3 is CASSFRQGPYEQYF. Written as DNA, the CDR3 is TGTGCCAGCAGTTTCCGGCAGGGTCCTTACGAGCAGTACTTC.

This clone has a handful of counts. The chain uses TRBV30 and TRBJ1-6, with D unresolved. In germline, CDR1 is GTSNPN, CDR2 SVGIG (reference sequence). The CDR3 runs 16 residues. The V gene lost 1 base and the J gene lost 9 bases, with 19 bases spanning the gap. The CDR3 reads CAWSARGRGLGSPLHF. CDR3 coding DNA: TGTGCCTGGAGTGCTCGAGGAAGAGGACTTGGTTCACCCCTCCACTTT. The whole variable domain, remainder taken from reference TRBV30 and TRBJ1-6, is SQTIHQWPATLVQPVGSPLSLECTVEGTSNPNLYWYRQAAGRGLQLLFYSVGIGQISSEVPQNLSASRPQDRQFILSSKKLLLSDSGFYLCAWSARGRGLGSPLHFGNGTRLTVT.

This chain links TRBV7-9 with TRBJ2-5; 7 nucleotides line up with TRBD2. The CDR3 length is 13 residues. V shed 7 bases, J shed 1 base, and the junction held 3 bases outside the gene matches. The V gene's germline CDR1 is SEHNR and CDR2 FQNEAQ (reference sequence). Here the CDR3 DNA reads TGTGCCAGCACTCGCGGGGGCCAAGAGACCCAGTACTTC. It yields the protein CASTRGGQETQYF. Full variable domain (outside the CDR3, taken from reference TRBV7-9 and TRBJ2-5): DTGVSQNPRHKITKRGQNVTFRCDPISEHNRLYWYRQTLGQGPEFLTYFQNEAQLEKSRLLSDRFSAERPKGSFSTLEIQRTEQGDSAMYLCASTRGGQETQYFGPGTRLLVL.